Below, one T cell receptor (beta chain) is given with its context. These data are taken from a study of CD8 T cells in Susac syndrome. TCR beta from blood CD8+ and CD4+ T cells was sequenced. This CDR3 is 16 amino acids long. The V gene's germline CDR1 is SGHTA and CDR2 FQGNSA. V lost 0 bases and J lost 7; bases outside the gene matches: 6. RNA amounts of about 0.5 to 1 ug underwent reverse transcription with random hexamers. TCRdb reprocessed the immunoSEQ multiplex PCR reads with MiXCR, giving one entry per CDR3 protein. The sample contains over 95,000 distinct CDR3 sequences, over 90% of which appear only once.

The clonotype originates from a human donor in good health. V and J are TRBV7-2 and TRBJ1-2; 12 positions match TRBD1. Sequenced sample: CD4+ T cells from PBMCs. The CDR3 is CASSLAPGQGASGYTF. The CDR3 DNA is TGTGCCAGCAGCTTAGCTCCGGGACAGGGGGCGTCTGGCTACACCTTC.